The 10 T cell receptor beta chains presented below share a single source sample, sequenced in a study of T cells in localized non-small cell lung cancer. Method: immunoSEQ multiplex PCR; TCRdb's copy keeps in-frame clones and lacks some. The sample has around 20,000 clones, approximately 91% seen once. The material was peripheral blood, obtained before any cancer treatment. The source of these receptors is a woman aged 35 to 69 with stage I lung adenocarcinoma.

V is TRBV5-1 and J is TRBJ1-2; D perhaps matches TRBD1 (5 bases). The CDR3 loop spans 13 amino acids. Trimming pared 2 bases from V and 5 bases from J, leaving 10 bases between. The germline CDR1 and CDR2 sequences are SGHRS and YFSETQ. The CDR3 spells CASSLDSYYGYTF. For the CDR3, the DNA is TGCGCCAGCAGCTTAGACAGTTATTATGGCTACACCTTC.

This chain links TRBV7-2 with TRBJ2-7, with 9 bases fitting TRBD1. This CDR3 contains 14 residues. Germline assignment: CDR1 SGHTA and CDR2 FQGNSA. With V trimmed by 4 bases and J by 3 bases, 4 bases remained unmatched. The CDR3, as DNA: TGTGCCAGCAGCTATCCGGGACAGGGCTACGAGCAGTACTTC. This sequence encodes CASSYPGQGYEQYF.

This sequence joins TRBV29-1 and TRBJ1-2; TRBD1 might be the D (6 bases). Germline V gene data show CDR1 as SQVTM and CDR2 as ANQGSEA. Deletions cut 7 bases from V and 2 bases from J, with 8 bases between. The CDR3 extends over 11 amino acids. DNA of the CDR3: TGCAGCGGGACAGCCAACTATGGCTACACCTTC. Translation: CSGTANYGYTF.

This rearrangement joins TRBV20-1 to TRBJ2-2; D not certain. This CDR3 has 11 amino acids. V lost 5 bases and J lost 3, with 4 bases in between. CDR1 is DFQATT, CDR2 SNEGSKA, per germline (reference sequence). The CDR3 region has the DNA TGCAGTGCTCACTACACCGGGGAGCTGTTTTTT. Its protein is CSAHYTGELFF.

V and J are TRBV5-6 and TRBJ2-3; tentative D call: TRBD2 (6 bases). The CDR3 is 18 amino acids. Per germline, CDR1 SGHDT and CDR2 YYEEEE. V shed 4 bases and J shed 5 bases, with 26 bases lying between them. This CDR3 is CASSQIQLWIAELDTQYF. The CDR3 DNA follows: TGTGCCAGCAGCCAGATTCAGCTCTGGATAGCGGAATTAGATACGCAGTATTTT.

This clone appeared a single time. The chain recombines TRBV27 with TRBJ2-5, with 8 bases matching TRBD2. CDR3 length: 15 amino acids. V shed 5 bases and J 5 bases; nucleotides not matched to a gene: 10. Looked up from germline, CDR1 is MNHEY and CDR2 is SMNVEV (reference sequence). The CDR3 spells CASSPQYGGVETQYF. The CDR3 nucleotides are TGTGCCAGCAGTCCGCAATACGGGGGGGTCGAGACCCAGTACTTC.

This clone was counted once. The V and J genes are TRBV18 and TRBJ1-1; tentatively, D is TRBD1 (6 bases). The germline V gene has CDR1 KGHSH and CDR2 LQKENI. The CDR3 is 12 amino acids. The germline V and J ends were trimmed by 6 bases and 8 bases, with 13 bases remaining between them. CDR3 loop: CASSQLGTEAFF. The DNA for the CDR3 is TGTGCCAGCTCGCAACTGGGGACAGAAGCTTTCTTT.

The chain carries TRBV6-1 and TRBJ2-2; the D is unclear. V lost 0 bases and J 5 bases, leaving 7 bases between the germline ends. CDR3 length: 14 amino acids. Germline assignment: CDR1 MNHNS and CDR2 SASEGT. The CDR3 reads CASSEAQETGELFF. The CDR3 DNA sequence: TGTGCCAGCAGTGAAGCGCAGGAGACCGGGGAGCTGTTTTTT.

The chain has TRBV19 and TRBJ1-4; TRBD1 agrees at 10 bases. The CDR3 extends over 16 amino acids. Germline CDR1 is LNHDA and CDR2 is SQIVND (reference sequence). Unmatched junction bases numbered 9, after V lost 5 bases and J lost 6 bases. CDR3 in DNA: TGTGCCAGTAGTCCGAGACCCGGGACAGGGGATGAAAAACTGTTTTTT. It specifies CASSPRPGTGDEKLFF.

The genes are TRBV2 and TRBJ2-5; a weak D match, TRBD2 (6 bases). V shed 7 bases and J shed 5 bases, with 17 bases lying between them. The CDR3 is made up of 14 amino acids. The V gene's germline CDR1 is SNHLY and CDR2 FYNNEI. CDR3 in DNA: TGTGCCAGCATCCGGTCGGAGGGGCGGGAGACCCAGTACTTC. Translating gives CASIRSEGRETQYF.